This T cell receptor (beta chain) appears in the sequencing data of a study of T cells after yellow fever vaccination. TCRdb used MiXCR to reprocess the 5' RACE reads, holding one entry per CDR3 protein. The sample comprises some 340,000 distinct CDR3 sequences, about 10% of which are singletons, and about 3.3% rests with the top ten. This CDR3 region has 16 residues. Looked up from germline, CDR1 is SGHVS and CDR2 is FNYEAQ. Trimming pared 3 bases from V and 2 bases from J, leaving 13 bases between. The V and J genes are TRBV7-6 and TRBJ2-2; maybe TRBD1 (5 bases). The sequence was collected from a man aged 18 to 35 who received the YFV17D yellow fever vaccine. Specimen: CD4+ T cells sorted from PBMCs, collected 45 days after the yellow fever booster vaccination. The CDR3 bases are TGTGCCAGCAGCTTCCTCCAAGGGGCCAACACCGGGGAGCTGTTTTTT. Translated: CASSFLQGANTGELFF.